The sequence of this T cell receptor beta chain was determined in a study of siplizumab effects on memory and regulatory T cells. TCRdb keeps only in-frame clones here, not all; method: immunoSEQ multiplex PCR. In the table there are approximately 82,000 clones, about 91% of which are singletons. The count of this clone is one. Its antigen is unknown. Study conclusions and caveats: Under siplizumab, alloreactive sequences traced to unstimulated CD4+ memory cells were significantly reduced. Sequences below about 10^-5 frequency were poorly captured, and few alloreactive clones mapped to unstimulated subsets. Left unconfirmed was the suppressive function of proliferating Tregs from siplizumab cultures.

The V and J ends lost 0 bases and 2 bases respectively, with 10 bases between them. The CDR3 has 14 residues. Germline assignment: CDR1 GTSNPN and CDR2 SVGIG (reference sequence). This chain links TRBV30 with TRBJ1-1; D may be TRBD1 (5 bases). Sequencing input: Tregs sorted from blood. The clonotype originates from a human donor in good health. The CDR3 nucleotides are TGTGCCTGGAGTGTGGAGCAGGGCAACACTGAAGCTTTCTTT. Translating it yields CAWSVEQGNTEAFF.